Listed below are T cell receptor beta chains from one sample, sequenced in a study of blood T cell repertoires in COVID-19. Produced via immunoSEQ multiplex PCR; TCRdb's table is partial and in-frame only. The sample lists fewer than 300,000 clones, approximately 84% seen once, with about a sixth in the top ten. What was sequenced was peripheral blood. The source of these receptors is a person in their 70s with COVID-19, enrolled during active disease. Both conserved end residues are part of each CDR3. Fields, in order: V gene, D gene, J gene, clone size, CDR3 DNA, CDR3 protein. A D gene is named only where the DNA matches it firmly. Only some rows state a clone size, as once, few, many or a class for expanded clones.

>TRBV4-3|.|TRBJ1-1|.
TGCGCCAGCAGCCGCGGACTCTCCACTGAAGCTTTCTTT
CASSRGLSTEAFF
>TRBV28|.|TRBJ1-2|.
TGTGCCAGCAGTTTACGGGGTGGTTTTTACTATGGCTACACCTTC
CASSLRGGFYYGYTF
>TRBV5-6|.|TRBJ2-1|.
TGTGCCAGCAGCTTGGTACAGGGTGTCACTGAGCAGTTCTTC
CASSLVQGVTEQFF
>TRBV15|TRBD1|TRBJ2-7|.
TGTGCCACCAGCAGAACACGACAGGGTGAGCAGTACTTC
CATSRTRQGEQYF
>TRBV7-2|TRBD1|TRBJ1-6|.
TGTGCCAGCAGCTCGACAGGGGGCCTCAGTTCACCCCTCCACTTT
CASSSTGGLSSPLHF
>TRBV5-1|TRBD2|TRBJ2-1|.
TGCGCCAGCAGCTACCCATCGCCGCTGACTAGCGGGAGGGCCAGTTCCTACAATGAGCAGTTCTTC
CASSYPSPLTSGRASSYNEQFF
>TRBV28|.|TRBJ2-1|.
TGTGCCAGCAGCCAACTAGCCAACCATGAGCAGTTCTTC
CASSQLANHEQFF
>TRBV13|TRBD2|TRBJ2-1|.
TGTGCCAGCAGCTTGGGACTAGCGGGAGTCACGTCCTACAATGAGCAGTTCTTC
CASSLGLAGVTSYNEQFF
>TRBV3-1/TRBV3-2|TRBD1|TRBJ1-6|.
TGTGCCAGCAGCCAACTCGGGACAGAAAAAAATTCACCCCTCCACTTT
CASSQLGTEKNSPLHF
>TRBV7-3|TRBD2|TRBJ2-5|.
TGTGCCAGCAGCTCGCTGGGAGGGAAGGGGGAGACCCAGTACTTC
CASSSLGGKGETQYF
>TRBV10-3|.|TRBJ1-3|.
TGTGCCAGCGGCGGGTCTGGAAACACCATATATTTT
CASGGSGNTIYF
>TRBV29-1|.|TRBJ1-3|few
TGCAGCGTGGAGGGAGAGACTGGAAACACCATATATTTT
CSVEGETGNTIYF
>TRBV27|.|TRBJ2-1|.
TGTGCCAGCAGTTTCGGGGGTTTTGAGTTCTTC
CASSFGGFEFF
>TRBV19|.|TRBJ2-5|.
TGTGCCAGTAGAGAGACAGGGAGGGAGACCCAGTACTTC
CASRETGRETQYF
>TRBV29-1|TRBD2|TRBJ2-3|.
TGCAGCGTTGCTAGCGGAGGCACAGATACGCAGTATTTT
CSVASGGTDTQYF
>TRBV3-1/TRBV3-2|TRBD1|TRBJ1-2|once
TGTGCCAGCAGCCAACCCGGGACAGGACACTATGGCTACACCTTC
CASSQPGTGHYGYTF
>TRBV2|TRBD1|TRBJ1-4|.
TGTGCCAGCAGTGGGACAGGGGCCGTGAATGAAAAACTGTTTTTT
CASSGTGAVNEKLFF
>TRBV21-1|.|TRBJ1-6|few
TGTGCCAGCAGCAAAGGGGACAAAAAGACTAATTCACCCCTCCACTTT
CASSKGDKKTNSPLHF
>TRBV5-6|.|TRBJ1-6|once
TGTGCCAGCAGCTTGGAAAGAGAATCACCCCTCCACTTT
CASSLERESPLHF
>TRBV7-3|.|TRBJ1-3|few
TGTGCCAGCAGCTTAAGCACACCGTTCTCTGGAAACACCATATATTTT
CASSLSTPFSGNTIYF
>TRBV7-2|.|TRBJ1-1|.
TGTGCCAGCAGCTTAGGAGCGGGCATGAACACTGAAGCTTTCTTT
CASSLGAGMNTEAFF
>TRBV7-9|TRBD1|TRBJ2-7|.
TGTGCCAGCAGCGCACCGGGACAGGGGGAAGAGCAGTACTTC
CASSAPGQGEEQYF
>TRBV19|.|TRBJ1-2|.
TGTGCCAGTAGTATTACAGCCGCAGGGAGGACCAACTATGGCTACACCTTC
CASSITAAGRTNYGYTF
>TRBV3-1/TRBV3-2|TRBD2|TRBJ2-5|.
TGTGCCAGCAGCCAAGGGTCGAGCGGGGGGCCCAGGACCCAGTACTTC
CASSQGSSGGPRTQYF
>TRBV3-1/TRBV3-2|.|TRBJ1-2|.
TGTGCCAGCAGCCGAAACGAGGGAAATGGCTACACCTTC
CASSRNEGNGYTF
>TRBV7-8|.|TRBJ2-5|.
TGTGCCAGCAGCTTAGGGGGGGTGGAGACCCAGTACTTC
CASSLGGVETQYF
>TRBV7-6|TRBD2|TRBJ2-3|.
TGTGCCAGCAGCTTAACTAGCGGGGGCCTATCAGATACGCAGTATTTT
CASSLTSGGLSDTQYF
>TRBV5-1|TRBD1|TRBJ1-2|.
TGCGCCAGCAGCTTGGAAGGGACAGGGGACAGAGGCTACACCTTC
CASSLEGTGDRGYTF
>TRBV29-1|.|TRBJ2-2|few
TGCAGCGTTGCCTACAGGGTAGCCGGGGAGCTGTTTTTT
CSVAYRVAGELFF
>TRBV2|.|TRBJ1-2|.
TGTGCCAGCAGTGGGGAGGAGGGGCTATATGGCTACACCTTC
CASSGEEGLYGYTF
>TRBV19|.|TRBJ1-1|.
TGTGCCAGTAGCCAATCGGGGTGGACTGAAGCTTTCTTT
CASSQSGWTEAFF
>TRBV5-4|.|TRBJ1-3|.
TGTGCCAGCAGCGCGGTAGGCGGAAACACCATATATTTT
CASSAVGGNTIYF
>TRBV19|TRBD1|TRBJ1-5|.
TGTGCCAGTAGTACCAACAGGGGGCGAACTCTACAGCCCCAGCATTTT
CASSTNRGRTLQPQHF
>TRBV30|TRBD1|TRBJ1-1|.
TGTGCCTGGAACACAGGGGGGGAGGAAGCTTTCTTT
CAWNTGGEEAFF
>TRBV10-3|.|TRBJ2-1|.
TGTGCCATCAGGGGGGGTATTTTGTCCAATGAGCAGTTCTTC
CAIRGGILSNEQFF
>TRBV27|.|TRBJ1-4|.
TGTGCCAGCAGACATACAGGGTCCTCTGAAAAACTGTTTTTT
CASRHTGSSEKLFF
>TRBV4-1|TRBD1|TRBJ2-7|.
TGCGCCAGCAGCCAAGATGTGGGACAGGGCCCCTCCGAGCAGTACTTC
CASSQDVGQGPSEQYF
>TRBV19|.|TRBJ2-5|once
TGTGCCAGTAGTACCGGACAACAAGAGACCCAGTACTTC
CASSTGQQETQYF
>TRBV11-2|.|TRBJ2-7|.
TGTGCCAGCAGCCTCCGGACAGTTGGAAGCTCCTACGAGCAGTACTTC
CASSLRTVGSSYEQYF
>TRBV5-4|.|TRBJ2-7|.
TGTGCCAGCACGGGAACCTCTGGGGAGCAGTACTTC
CASTGTSGEQYF
>TRBV2|.|TRBJ2-2|once
TGTGCCAGCGAGGGGGTTGGGAGCCCCGGGGAGCTGTTTTTT
CASEGVGSPGELFF
>TRBV7-3|TRBD1|TRBJ2-7|.
TGTGCCAGCAGCCCAGGGGGCGCGAACTACGAGCAGTACTTC
CASSPGGANYEQYF
>TRBV21-1|.|TRBJ2-3|.
TGTGCCAGCAGCCCCCACAGTAGTTCTAGCACAGATACGCAGTATTTT
CASSPHSSSSTDTQYF
>TRBV10-3|.|TRBJ1-5|.
TGTGCCATCAGTGAGTCGCAGGGGACGCAGCCCCAGCATTTT
CAISESQGTQPQHF
>TRBV9|.|TRBJ1-3|.
TGTGCCAGCAGCGCCGAGGGCCGCGTTGCGGGAAACACCATATATTTT
CASSAEGRVAGNTIYF
>TRBV6-2/TRBV6-3|TRBD1|TRBJ2-7|few
TGTGCCAGCAGTTACTCGACAGGGCACGAGCAGTACTTC
CASSYSTGHEQYF
>TRBV7-8|.|TRBJ1-5|.
TGTGCCAGCAGCTTAGAATGGAGGGTTAGCAATCAGCCCCAGCATTTT
CASSLEWRVSNQPQHF
>TRBV6-4|.|TRBJ2-2|.
TGTGCCAGCAGTCTTTCGAACACCGGGGAGCTGTTTTTT
CASSLSNTGELFF
>TRBV7-3|.|TRBJ1-3|few
TGTGCCAGCAGCTTGGGGGGAGGAAACACCATATATTTT
CASSLGGGNTIYF
>TRBV11-2|TRBD1|TRBJ2-7|.
TGTGCCAGCGCAGGGGGACAGGGAGGTTACGAGCAGTACTTC
CASAGGQGGYEQYF
>TRBV5-5|.|TRBJ2-3|.
TGTGCCAGCAGCTTGGTCCACACAGATACGCAGTATTTT
CASSLVHTDTQYF
>TRBV29-1|.|TRBJ2-5|.
TGCAGCGTTGAGTTGCGGGTAGAGACCCAGTACTTC
CSVELRVETQYF
>TRBV15|.|TRBJ2-7|.
TGTGCCACCAGCGGCAACTCCTACGAGCAGTACTTC
CATSGNSYEQYF
>TRBV5-5|.|TRBJ2-7|.
TGTGCCAGCAGCTTGGTGATGGGTGGCAGGGACGAGCAGTACTTC
CASSLVMGGRDEQYF
>TRBV4-1|TRBD1|TRBJ1-4|.
TGCGCCAGCAGCCCCCCGGACAGGGGAAATAATGAAAAACTGTTTTTT
CASSPPDRGNNEKLFF